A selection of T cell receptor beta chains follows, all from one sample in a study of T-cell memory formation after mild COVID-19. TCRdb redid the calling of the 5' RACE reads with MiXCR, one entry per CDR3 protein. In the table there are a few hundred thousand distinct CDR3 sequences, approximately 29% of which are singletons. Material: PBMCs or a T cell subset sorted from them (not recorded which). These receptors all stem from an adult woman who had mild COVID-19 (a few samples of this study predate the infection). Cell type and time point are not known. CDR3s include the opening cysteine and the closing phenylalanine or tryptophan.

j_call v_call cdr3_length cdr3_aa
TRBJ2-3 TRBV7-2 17 CASSWETGLAGADTQYF
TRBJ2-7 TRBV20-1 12 CSARGDVYEQYF
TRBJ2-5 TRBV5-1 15 CASSHGAGNQETQYF
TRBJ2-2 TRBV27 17 CASSSPETGMGGGELFF
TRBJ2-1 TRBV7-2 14 CASSLDGTRNEQFF
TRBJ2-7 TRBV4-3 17 CASSQDTDRGRMDEQYF
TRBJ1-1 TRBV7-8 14 CASSLVPKYTEAFF
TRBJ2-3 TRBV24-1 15 CATSDLSREVDTQYF
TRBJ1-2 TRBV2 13 CASSDSLDYGYTF
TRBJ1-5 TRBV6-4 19 CASRYYPGHPTDCNQPQHF
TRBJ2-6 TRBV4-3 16 CASSHQRGSGANVLTF